The following is a TCR beta chain sequence with its context. Its antigen is not identified. This sample was included in a study of T cells in Graves' hyperthyroidism and ophthalmopathy. Study outcomes and limitations: Ophthalmopathy and stable hyperthyroidism were told apart by a 13 V-J model.

Trimming stripped 4 bases from V and 7 bases from J, with 11 bases between. This CDR3 is 13 amino acids long. The germline CDR1 and CDR2 sequences are SGHRS and YFSETQ. Template material for amplifying TCR beta CDR3 regions consisted of RNA transcripts. The HTBI set primed first-round TCR CDR3 RT-PCR. TCRdb used MiXCR to reprocess the multiplex PCR reads, holding one entry per CDR3 protein. This table has 500,000 to 800,000 distinct CDR3 sequences, 45% appearing once. Sequenced sample: peripheral blood or thyroid tissue (not recorded which). The chain employs TRBV5-1 and TRBJ1-4, with D perhaps TRBD1 (5 bases). The source is an adult man with Graves' disease, either hyperthyroidism or ophthalmopathy (not recorded which). This chain's CDR3 is CASSPDTSEKLFF. The DNA of the CDR3 is TGCGCCAGCAGCCCGGACACCTCTGAAAAACTGTTTTTT. Based on the CDR3 plus reference TRBV5-1 and TRBJ1-4, the full variable domain is KAGVTQTPRYLIKTRGQQVTLSCSPISGHRSVSWYQQTPGQGLQFLFEYFSETQRNKGNFPGRFSGRQFSNSRSEMNVSTLELGDSALYLCASSPDTSEKLFFGSGTQLSVL.